The 32 T cell receptor beta chains below all came from one sample that was sequenced in a study of T cell responses to AZD1222 COVID-19 vaccine. Libraries were prepared by immunoSEQ multiplex PCR; TCRdb keeps only in-frame clonotypes and omits some of them. The sample lists some 70,000 clones; 80% were seen once. Sequenced material: peripheral blood, taken 28 days after the second AZD1222 dose. These receptors were collected from an adult who received the AZD1222 COVID-19 vaccine.

The chain recombines TRBV10-2 with TRBJ2-5; TRBD2 agrees at 10 bases. The V gene end was trimmed by 4 bases and the J gene end by 6 bases; junction bases not matched to a gene: 8. Germline V CDR1 and CDR2: WSHSY, SAAADI. The CDR3 loop spans 15 amino acids. CDR3 coding DNA: TGCGCCAGCAGTGGGAGTAGCGGGGGGTTTAAGACCCAGTACTTC. Encoded protein: CASSGSSGGFKTQYF.

The chain links TRBV29-1 to TRBJ1-4; TRBD1 matches at 7 bases. This CDR3 is built from 13 residues. The germline CDR1 and CDR2 sequences are SQVTM and ANQGSEA. The V gene end was trimmed by 6 bases and the J gene end by 4 bases; junction bases not matched to a gene: 5. CDR3 in DNA: TGCAGCGTCCGCCGGGACAGTAATGAAAAACTGTTTTTT. This translates into CSVRRDSNEKLFF. The whole variable domain, remainder taken from reference TRBV29-1 and TRBJ1-4, is SAVISQKPSRDICQRGTSLTIQCQVDSQVTMMFWYRQQPGQSLTLIATANQGSEATYESGFVIDKFPISRPNLTFSTLTVSNMSPEDSSIYLCSVRRDSNEKLFFGSGTQLSVL.

The chain carries TRBV20-1 and TRBJ2-5, with D uncertain. CDR3 size: 9 residues. The V gene's germline CDR1 is DFQATT and CDR2 SNEGSKA (reference sequence). Trimming stripped 6 bases from V and 3 bases from J, with 2 bases between. The CDR3 DNA reads as TGCAGTGCCAAAGAGACCCAGTACTTC. The encoded protein is CSAKETQYF.

In its sample, this clone was seen once. The chain combines TRBV9 with TRBJ2-1; D ambiguous. V was cut by 0 bases and J by 5 bases, with 3 bases left in between. The CDR3 consists of 12 residues. Germline CDR1 reads SGDLS; CDR2 reads YYNGEE. In DNA, the CDR3 is TGTGCCAGCAGCGTAGGGGACAATGAGCAGTTCTTC. It translates to CASSVGDNEQFF.

The chain links TRBV27 to TRBJ1-6, with D perhaps TRBD1 (5 bases). The germline CDR1 and CDR2 sequences are MNHEY and SMNVEV (reference sequence). The ends were cut back, 7 bases at V and 12 bases at J, with 22 bases in the middle. This CDR3 is built from 15 residues. The CDR3 reads CASNPGAVSFRPLHF. CDR3 DNA: TGTGCCAGCAATCCCGGGGCAGTAAGTTTTAGACCCCTCCACTTT.

This rearrangement joins TRBV28 to TRBJ1-4, with D tentatively TRBD1 (5 bases). Between the trimmed V and J ends, which lost 8 bases and 3 bases, there was a span of 16 bases. The CDR3 has 15 amino acids. In germline, CDR1 is MDHEN, CDR2 SYDVKM. CDR3 region: CASSHQTAPNEKLFF. In DNA form, the CDR3 reads TGTGCCAGCTCACATCAGACAGCTCCTAATGAAAAACTGTTTTTT.

The CDR3 here is CASSKQETGNTIYF. The CDR3 bases are TGTGCCAGCAGCAAACAGGAAACTGGAAACACCATATATTTT. V usage is TRBV2 and J usage is TRBJ1-3; tentative D call: TRBD1 (5 bases). Looked up from germline, CDR1 is SNHLY and CDR2 is FYNNEI. Trimming removed 6 bases at V and 2 bases at J, with 11 bases between. The CDR3 consists of 14 residues.

The chain links TRBV11-3 to TRBJ2-1, with TRBD2 as a possible D gene (6 bases). The V and J ends lost 3 bases and 4 bases respectively, with 19 bases between them. Germline CDR1 and CDR2: SGHNT and YENEEA. CDR3 length: 17 residues. Here the CDR3 DNA reads TGTGCCAGCAGCTTGTCCTCCGGGACTTCTATTTACAATGAGCAGTTCTTC. Translation: CASSLSSGTSIYNEQFF.

The chain employs TRBV10-3 and TRBJ1-2, with 10 bases aligning to TRBD1. V was clipped by 5 bases and J by 3 bases; unmatched bases: 6. Germline assignment: CDR1 ENHRY and CDR2 SYGVKD. The CDR3 is 15 residues long. CDR3 sequence reads: CAISITDRGDYGYTF. The CDR3 coding sequence is TGTGCCATCAGTATAACGGACAGGGGGGACTATGGCTACACCTTC.

The V call is TRBV2, the J call TRBJ2-5; a weak D match, TRBD2 (6 bases). Trimming pared 8 bases from V and 5 bases from J, leaving 12 bases between. The CDR3 runs to 12 residues. Germline CDR1 is SNHLY and CDR2 is FYNNEI. CDR3 loop: CASSGLTETQYF. CDR3 sequence (DNA): TGTGCCAGCTCGGGACTTACGGAGACCCAGTACTTC.

The chain employs TRBV5-5 and TRBJ2-1; unclear D gene. V was clipped by 0 bases and J by 6 bases, with 10 bases between them. The CDR3 extends over 14 amino acids. CDR1 and CDR2 from the germline V gene are SGHKS and YYEKEE (reference sequence). CDR3 loop: CASSLEYALNEQFF. As DNA, the CDR3 is TGTGCCAGCAGCTTGGAGTACGCCCTCAATGAGCAGTTCTTC.

V and J are TRBV6-1 and TRBJ1-6; TRBD1 matches at 9 bases. V trimming: 3 bases; J trimming: 8 bases; junction bases outside the gene matches: 11. The CDR3 runs to 17 residues. CDR1 is MNHNS and CDR2 is SASEGT in the germline V gene. CDR3 nucleotide sequence: TGTGCCAGCAGTGACCCCCGGGACAGGGTTAGGGATTCACCCCTCCACTTT. Its translation: CASSDPRDRVRDSPLHF.

J is TRBJ1-4 and V is TRBV20-1; D is ambiguous. The CDR3 extends over 11 amino acids. Germline values: CDR1 DFQATT, CDR2 SNEGSKA (reference sequence). The CDR3 here is CIGMADEKLFF. CDR3 in DNA: TGCATCGGGATGGCTGATGAAAAACTGTTTTTT.

The genes are TRBV6-4 and TRBJ2-3; 8 nucleotides align to TRBD2. The ends lost 6 bases at V and 5 bases at J; junction bases unmatched: 4. Germline V gene data show CDR1 as MRHNA and CDR2 as SNTAGT. CDR3 size: 13 residues. The CDR3 DNA sequence: TGTGCCAGCAGCTTCGGGAGGGAAGATACGCAGTATTTT. Its translation is CASSFGREDTQYF.

The chain carries TRBV30 and TRBJ2-5; the D is unclear. Looked up from germline, CDR1 is GTSNPN and CDR2 is SVGIG (reference sequence). V shed 5 bases and J shed 5 bases, with 18 bases lying between them. This CDR3 has 14 amino acids. The CDR3 sequence is CAWGRRGRWETQYF. The CDR3 DNA follows: TGTGCCTGGGGTCGACGTGGGCGGTGGGAGACCCAGTACTTC.

This clone was observed a single time. The genes are TRBV7-2 and TRBJ1-4, with 9 nucleotides matching TRBD1. This CDR3 is 14 amino acids long. CDR1 and CDR2 from the germline V gene are SGHTA and FQGNSA. With 3 bases clipped from V and 6 bases from J, the junction kept 2 bases outside the gene matches. The CDR3 region is CASSLDRGDEKLFF. The DNA for the CDR3 is TGTGCCAGCAGCTTGGACAGGGGAGATGAAAAACTGTTTTTT. Full variable domain (outside the CDR3, taken from reference TRBV7-2 and TRBJ1-4): GAGVSQSPSNKVTEKGKDVELRCDPISGHTALYWYRQSLGQGLEFLIYFQGNSAPDKSGLPSDRFSAERTGGSVSTLTIQRTQQEDSAVYLCASSLDRGDEKLFFGSGTQLSVL.

The chain combines TRBV7-9 with TRBJ1-2, with TRBD1 matching over 7 bases. The CDR3 extends over 15 amino acids. The J segment lost 0 bases and the V segment lost 1 base, leaving 2 bases of the junction unmatched. Germline-derived CDR1 and CDR2 are SEHNR and FQNEAQ (reference sequence). CDR3: CASSLGDSPNYGYTF. The CDR3 DNA is TGTGCCAGCAGCTTAGGGGACAGTCCTAACTATGGCTACACCTTC.

V gene TRBV27 combines with J gene TRBJ1-1; 7 bases are a match to TRBD1. Germline CDR1 is MNHEY and CDR2 is SMNVEV (reference sequence). This CDR3 spans 13 amino acids. Germline trimming cut 6 bases from V and 4 bases from J; bases unmatched to any gene: 5. Written as DNA, the CDR3 is TGTGCCAGCAGACCCACAGGGGTCACTGAAGCTTTCTTT. Its translation: CASRPTGVTEAFF.

This clone was counted a few times. The J gene is TRBJ2-3, the V gene TRBV7-9; D is perhaps TRBD1 (5 bases). This CDR3 has 17 amino acids. Germline CDR1 and CDR2: SEHNR and FQNEAQ (reference sequence). Trimming pared 5 bases from V and 4 bases from J, leaving 22 bases between. CDR3 region: CASSPIDGREGADTQYF. CDR3 in DNA: TGTGCCAGCAGCCCCATTGACGGCAGGGAAGGAGCAGATACGCAGTATTTT. Looking up the rest from reference TRBV7-9 and TRBJ2-3 gives the full variable domain: DTGVSQNPRHKITKRGQNVTFRCDPISEHNRLYWYRQTLGQGPEFLTYFQNEAQLEKSRLLSDRFSAERPKGSFSTLEIQRTEQGDSAMYLCASSPIDGREGADTQYFGPGTRLTVL.

The rearrangement uses TRBV28 and TRBJ1-3; 10 bases fit TRBD1. CDR1 is MDHEN, CDR2 SYDVKM, per germline. The V and J ends lost 11 bases and 0 bases, in that order; junction bases with no gene match: 7. CDR3 length equals 15 residues. CDR3 amino acids: CASRTGGFSGNTIYF. The CDR3 DNA sequence: TGTGCCTCGCGGACAGGGGGTTTCTCTGGAAACACCATATATTTT.

The genes are TRBV6-5 and TRBJ2-1, with a tentative D call TRBD2 (5 bases). Looked up from germline, CDR1 is MNHEY and CDR2 is SVGAGI. V lost 4 bases and J lost 5, with 18 bases in between. The CDR3 covers 16 residues. CDR3 coding DNA: TGTGCCAGCAGTTCCCGCGGGTTTCGAGCGGACAATGAGCAGTTCTTC. It encodes CASSSRGFRADNEQFF.

This clone has a handful of counts. The genes are TRBV6-5 and TRBJ2-5; D is unresolved. The ends were cut back, 4 bases at V and 0 bases at J, with 6 bases in the middle. The CDR3 contains 13 residues. CDR1 is MNHEY and CDR2 is SVGAGI in the germline V gene. This CDR3 is CASSLGYQETQYF. The CDR3 DNA sequence: TGTGCCAGCAGTTTAGGGTACCAAGAGACCCAGTACTTC.

V gene TRBV5-1 combines with J gene TRBJ1-1, with no clear D. The germline CDR1 and CDR2 sequences are SGHRS and YFSETQ. CDR3 length: 15 amino acids. V was pared by 3 bases and J by 1 base, with 13 bases between. CDR3 protein: CASSSLTTQNTEAFF. CDR3 nucleotide sequence: TGCGCCAGCAGCTCCTTGACCACTCAGAACACTGAAGCTTTCTTT.

V usage is TRBV4-2 and J usage is TRBJ2-1, with D perhaps matching TRBD1 or TRBD2 (5 bases each). Germline values: CDR1 LGHNA, CDR2 YNFKEQ. The CDR3 extends over 16 amino acids. V lost 0 bases and J 10 bases, leaving 19 bases between the germline ends. The CDR3 DNA reads as TGTGCCAGCAGCCAAGATTGGGGAGACCCTTGGGGGGAGCAGTTCTTC. Amino acids: CASSQDWGDPWGEQFF.

The gene calls are TRBV24-1 and TRBJ2-1, with TRBD2 identical over 12 bases. With 5 bases clipped from V and 2 bases from J, the junction kept 3 bases outside the gene matches. The CDR3 length is 16 residues. Germline CDR1 is KGHDR and CDR2 is SFDVKD. CDR3 DNA sequence: TGTGCCACCAGTGGGACTAGCGGGGACCCCTACAATGAGCAGTTCTTC. Its translation is CATSGTSGDPYNEQFF.

The CDR3: CASSQGPGQPQHF. DNA of the CDR3: TGTGCCAGCAGCCAAGGCCCGGGTCAGCCCCAGCATTTT. The rearrangement links TRBV3-1 (or the pseudogene TRBV3-2) to TRBJ1-5; D gene uncertain. The germline CDR1 and CDR2 sequences are LGHDT and YNNKEL (reference sequence). The V end was cut by 1 base, the J end by 6 bases, with 7 bases between. This CDR3 has 13 residues.

This clone was seen more than once but under ten times. V usage is TRBV4-1 and J usage is TRBJ2-7; 8 nucleotides match TRBD1. The CDR3 runs to 15 residues. The germline V gene encodes CDR1 MGHRA and CDR2 YSYEKL. Trimming cost V 1 base and J 2 bases; bases outside gene matches: 4. The CDR3 spells CASSQVGQGTYEQYF. The CDR3 coding sequence is TGCGCCAGCAGCCAAGTCGGACAGGGAACCTACGAGCAGTACTTC.

The V call is TRBV19, the J call TRBJ1-5; tentative D call: TRBD1 (5 bases). The germline V gene has CDR1 LNHDA and CDR2 SQIVND (reference sequence). The CDR3 runs to 13 residues. V lost 4 bases, J lost 1 base, and 5 bases lay in between. CDR3 region: CASSTGSNQPQHF. The CDR3 bases are TGTGCCAGTAGTACAGGGAGCAATCAGCCCCAGCATTTT. Together with reference TRBV19 and TRBJ1-5, the CDR3 gives the full variable domain: DGGITQSPKYLFRKEGQNVTLSCEQNLNHDAMYWYRQDPGQGLRLIYYSQIVNDFQKGDIAEGYSVSREKKESFPLTVTSAQKNPTAFYLCASSTGSNQPQHFGDGTRLSIL.

This clone was picked up one time. The chain is built from TRBV29-1 and TRBJ2-1; D call uncertain. Germline-derived CDR1 and CDR2 are SQVTM and ANQGSEA. There are 13 residues in the CDR3. The germline V and J ends were trimmed by 7 bases and 2 bases, with 12 bases remaining between them. The CDR3 nucleotides read TGCAGCGGGAGCGCTGGGGCCTACAATGAGCAGTTCTTC. Translating it yields CSGSAGAYNEQFF.

The rearrangement links TRBV6-5 to TRBJ2-2; 8 nucleotides match TRBD1. The V segment lost 6 bases and the J segment 4 bases; nucleotides outside the gene matches: 7. This CDR3 contains 15 residues. Germline V lookup: CDR1 MNHEY, CDR2 SVGAGI. CDR3 region: CASSADRAGTGELFF. The CDR3 nucleotides are TGTGCCAGCAGCGCGGACAGGGCGGGCACCGGGGAGCTGTTTTTT.

This clone was picked up one time. The rearrangement joins TRBV2 to TRBJ1-6; D gene ambiguous. Germline assignment: CDR1 SNHLY and CDR2 FYNNEI. This CDR3 spans 14 amino acids. Trimming stripped 3 bases from V and 9 bases from J, with 12 bases between. The CDR3 DNA is TGTGCCAGCAGTGACAGGCCCCATCTTTCACCCCTCCACTTT. Protein sequence: CASSDRPHLSPLHF.

V and J are TRBV5-1 and TRBJ2-2; TRBD1 agrees at 7 bases. J gave up 7 bases and V 0 bases, and 6 bases lay outside the gene matches. Germline CDR1 reads SGHRS; CDR2 reads YFSETQ. This CDR3 is 15 amino acids long. The chain's CDR3 is CASSLVTGSFGELFF. CDR3 DNA sequence: TGCGCCAGCAGCTTGGTGACAGGGTCTTTCGGGGAGCTGTTTTTT. The whole variable domain, remainder taken from reference TRBV5-1 and TRBJ2-2, is KAGVTQTPRYLIKTRGQQVTLSCSPISGHRSVSWYQQTPGQGLQFLFEYFSETQRNKGNFPGRFSGRQFSNSRSEMNVSTLELGDSALYLCASSLVTGSFGELFFGEGSRLTVL.